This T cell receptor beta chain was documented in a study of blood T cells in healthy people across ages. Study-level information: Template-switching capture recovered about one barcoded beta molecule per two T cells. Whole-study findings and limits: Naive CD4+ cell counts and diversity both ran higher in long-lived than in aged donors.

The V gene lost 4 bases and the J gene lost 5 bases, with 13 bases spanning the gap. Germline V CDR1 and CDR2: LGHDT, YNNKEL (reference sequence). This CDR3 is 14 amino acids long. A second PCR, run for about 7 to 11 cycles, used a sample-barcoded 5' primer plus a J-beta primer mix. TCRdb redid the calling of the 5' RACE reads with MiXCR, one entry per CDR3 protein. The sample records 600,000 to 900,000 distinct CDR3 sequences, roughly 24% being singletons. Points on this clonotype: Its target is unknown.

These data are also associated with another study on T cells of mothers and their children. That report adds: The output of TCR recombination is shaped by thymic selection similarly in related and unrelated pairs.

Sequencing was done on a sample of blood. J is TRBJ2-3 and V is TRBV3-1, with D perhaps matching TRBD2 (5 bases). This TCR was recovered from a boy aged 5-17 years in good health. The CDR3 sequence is CASSPQKAGDTQYF. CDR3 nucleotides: TGTGCCAGCAGCCCCCAGAAGGCGGGAGATACGCAGTATTTT.